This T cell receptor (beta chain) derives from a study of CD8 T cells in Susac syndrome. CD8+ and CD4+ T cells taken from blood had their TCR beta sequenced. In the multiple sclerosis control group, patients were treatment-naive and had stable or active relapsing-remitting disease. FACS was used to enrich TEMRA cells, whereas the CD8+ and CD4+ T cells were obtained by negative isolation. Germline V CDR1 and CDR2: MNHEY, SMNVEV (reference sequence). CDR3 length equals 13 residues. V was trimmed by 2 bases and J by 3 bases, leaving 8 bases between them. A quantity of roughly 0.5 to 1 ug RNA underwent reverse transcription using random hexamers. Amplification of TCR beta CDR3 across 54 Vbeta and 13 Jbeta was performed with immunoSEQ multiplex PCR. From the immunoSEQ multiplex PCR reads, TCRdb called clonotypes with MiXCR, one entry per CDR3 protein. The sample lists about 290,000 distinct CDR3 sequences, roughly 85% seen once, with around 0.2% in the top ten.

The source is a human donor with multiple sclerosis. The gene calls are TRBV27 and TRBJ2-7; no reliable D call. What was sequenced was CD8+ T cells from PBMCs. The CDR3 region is CASSLEADYEQYF. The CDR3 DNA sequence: TGTGCCAGCAGTTTAGAGGCAGACTACGAGCAGTACTTC.